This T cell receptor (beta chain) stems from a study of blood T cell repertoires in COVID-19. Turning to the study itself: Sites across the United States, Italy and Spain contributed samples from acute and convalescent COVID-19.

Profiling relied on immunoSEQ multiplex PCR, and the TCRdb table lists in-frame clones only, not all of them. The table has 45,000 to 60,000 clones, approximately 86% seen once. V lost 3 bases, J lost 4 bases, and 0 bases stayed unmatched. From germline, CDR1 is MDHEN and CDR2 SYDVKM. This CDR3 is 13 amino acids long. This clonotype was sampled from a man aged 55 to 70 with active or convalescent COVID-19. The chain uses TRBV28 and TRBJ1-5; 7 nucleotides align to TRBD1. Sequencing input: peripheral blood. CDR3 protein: CASSLTGNQPQHF. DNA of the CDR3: TGTGCCAGCAGTTTGACAGGGAATCAGCCCCAGCATTTT.